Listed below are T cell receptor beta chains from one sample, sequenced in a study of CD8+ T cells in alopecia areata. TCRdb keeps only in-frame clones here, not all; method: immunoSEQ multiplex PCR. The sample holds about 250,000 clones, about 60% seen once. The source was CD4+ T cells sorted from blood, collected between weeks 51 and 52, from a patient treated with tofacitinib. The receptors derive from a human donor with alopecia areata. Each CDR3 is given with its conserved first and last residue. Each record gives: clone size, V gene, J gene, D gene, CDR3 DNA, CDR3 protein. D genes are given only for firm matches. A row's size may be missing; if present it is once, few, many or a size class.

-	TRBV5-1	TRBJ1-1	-	TGCGCCAGCAGCTTGGCCAAGGGCGGCACTGAAGCTTTCTTT	CASSLAKGGTEAFF
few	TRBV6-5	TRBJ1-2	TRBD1	TGTGCCAGCAGTCTTGACAGGGCGTCCTATGGCTACACCTTC	CASSLDRASYGYTF
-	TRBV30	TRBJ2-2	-	TGTGCCTGGAGGCCACAGAACACCGGGGAGCTGTTTTTT	CAWRPQNTGELFF
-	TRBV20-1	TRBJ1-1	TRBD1	TGCAGTGCTAATGCAGGGGGAGCTTTCTTT	CSANAGGAFF
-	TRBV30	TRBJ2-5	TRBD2	TGTGCCTGGAGGACAGCGGGGGGGCGGGAGACCCAGTACTTC	CAWRTAGGRETQYF
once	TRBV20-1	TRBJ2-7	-	TGCAGTGCTAGTACCGATTTGGGGCAGTACTTC	CSASTDLGQYF
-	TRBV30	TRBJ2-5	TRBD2	TGTGCCTGGATAACTAGCGGGGGACGAGAGACCCAGTACTTC	CAWITSGGRETQYF
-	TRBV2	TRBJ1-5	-	TGTGCCAGCAGTGCGAGCTCCGATGGCCAGCCCCAGCATTTT	CASSASSDGQPQHF
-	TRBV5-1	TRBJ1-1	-	TGCGCCAGCAGCGTCGGGACATCCGCTGAAGCTTTCTTT	CASSVGTSAEAFF
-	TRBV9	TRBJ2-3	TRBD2	TGTGCCAGCAGCCTTGGAGCGGGGTACTCGGGGGATACGCAGTATTTT	CASSLGAGYSGDTQYF
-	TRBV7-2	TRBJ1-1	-	TGTGCCAGCAGCTTCCACCCGTCAATGAACACTGAAGCTTTCTTT	CASSFHPSMNTEAFF